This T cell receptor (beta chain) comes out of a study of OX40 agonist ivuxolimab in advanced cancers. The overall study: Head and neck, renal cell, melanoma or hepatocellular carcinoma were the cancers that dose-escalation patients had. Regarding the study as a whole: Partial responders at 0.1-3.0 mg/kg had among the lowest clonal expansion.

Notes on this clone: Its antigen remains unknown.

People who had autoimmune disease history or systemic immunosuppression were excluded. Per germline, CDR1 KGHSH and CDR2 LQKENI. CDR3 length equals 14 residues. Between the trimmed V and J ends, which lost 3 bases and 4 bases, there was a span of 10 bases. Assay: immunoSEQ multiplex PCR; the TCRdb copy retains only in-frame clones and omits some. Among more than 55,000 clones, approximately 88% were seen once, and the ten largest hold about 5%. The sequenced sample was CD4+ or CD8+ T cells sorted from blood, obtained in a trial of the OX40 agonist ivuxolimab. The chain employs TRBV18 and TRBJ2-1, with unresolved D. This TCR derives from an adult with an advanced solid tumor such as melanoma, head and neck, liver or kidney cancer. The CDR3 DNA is TGTGCCAGCTCACCTTCCCCCCAGTACAATGAGCAGTTCTTC. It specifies CASSPSPQYNEQFF.